These T cell receptor beta chains were read from a single sample in a study of CD8 T cells in Susac syndrome. Via MiXCR, TCRdb re-called the immunoSEQ multiplex PCR reads, giving one row per CDR3 protein. This table has about 160,000 distinct CDR3 sequences, 92% appearing once. The sequencing input was CD4+ T cells from PBMCs. The receptors were gathered from a human donor in good health. Each CDR3 is given with its conserved first and last residue. D genes are given only for firm matches. Only part of the rows carry a size: once, few, many, or a class if the clone is expanded.

TRBJ2-7	-	TRBV20-1	once	TGCAGTGCTAGTGACCTGCGGGACTGGGGATCCTACGAGCAGTACTTC	CSASDLRDWGSYEQYF
TRBJ1-6	-	TRBV30	-	TGTGCCTGGAGTGTACCGTTTGGAGTCTCCAATTCACCCCTCCACTTT	CAWSVPFGVSNSPLHF
TRBJ2-7	TRBD1	TRBV28	-	TGTGCCAGCAGCCCCTCGGGGACAGGGAGCTACGAGCAGTACTTC	CASSPSGTGSYEQYF
TRBJ2-3	TRBD1	TRBV7-2	-	TGTGCCAGCAGCTTCCGGACAGGGGCGGGAGATACGCAGTATTTT	CASSFRTGAGDTQYF
TRBJ2-7	-	TRBV18	-	TGTGCCAGCTCACGGACGGAGAGCTCCTACGAGCAGTACTTC	CASSRTESSYEQYF
TRBJ2-2	TRBD2	TRBV24-1	-	TGTGCCACCAGTGATTCGCTAGCGGGAATTACCGGGGAGCTGTTTTTT	CATSDSLAGITGELFF
TRBJ1-5	-	TRBV6-6	-	TGTGCCAGCAGTTACAGGGGCGGCAATCAGCCCCAGCATTTT	CASSYRGGNQPQHF
TRBJ1-2	-	TRBV7-2	-	TGTGCCAGCACCTTAGGGACCTACTATGGCTACACCTTC	CASTLGTYYGYTF
TRBJ2-5	-	TRBV2	once	TGTGCCAGATCTAGGGGAGAGACCCAGTACTTC	CARSRGETQYF
TRBJ2-7	TRBD2	TRBV6-5	-	TGTGCCAGCAGTTACACAGGTCTAGCGGGAGGCGAGCAGTACTTC	CASSYTGLAGGEQYF
TRBJ1-1	-	TRBV20-1	once	TGCAGTGCTAGGCACGACTCAGGTGGATGGGGCGCTTTCTTT	CSARHDSGGWGAFF
TRBJ2-2	-	TRBV6-2/TRBV6-3	-	TGTGCCAGCAGTTATTATCCGGCGGGGGAGCTGTTTTTT	CASSYYPAGELFF
TRBJ2-7	-	TRBV14	-	TGTGCCAGCAGCCAAGGGTGGGGGCGCACCGGCGAGCAGTACTTC	CASSQGWGRTGEQYF
TRBJ1-5	TRBD1	TRBV19	-	TGTGCCAAACAAGAGACAGGGGATCAGCCCCAGCATTTT	CAKQETGDQPQHF
TRBJ2-7	TRBD1	TRBV7-9	-	TGTGCCAGCAGCCCCACTCGGGGGACAGGGTGGGGCGAGCAGTACTTC	CASSPTRGTGWGEQYF
TRBJ1-3	-	TRBV27	-	TGTGCCAGCAGTTTACCCGCCAGAAACACCATATATTTT	CASSLPARNTIYF
TRBJ2-1	TRBD2	TRBV3-1	-	TGTGCCAGCAGCCAAGATTCAGCGGGGGCCTACAATGAGCAGTTCTTC	CASSQDSAGAYNEQFF
TRBJ1-5	-	TRBV29-1	-	TGCAGCGTTGTCACAGGTCCCAATCAGCCCCAGCATTTT	CSVVTGPNQPQHF
TRBJ1-2	TRBD1	TRBV5-1	-	TGCGCCAGCAGCCCTGGACAGGAGGGCCCTCGGGGGAATGGCTACACCTTC	CASSPGQEGPRGNGYTF
TRBJ2-3	TRBD2	TRBV5-6	-	TGTGCCAGCAGAAGACTAGCGGGATCGTCTAGCACAGATACGCAGTATTTT	CASRRLAGSSSTDTQYF
TRBJ2-1	TRBD1	TRBV6-4	-	TGTGCCAGCAGTGACCCGGGACAGGGTAATAATGAGCAGTTCTTC	CASSDPGQGNNEQFF
TRBJ1-5	TRBD1	TRBV28	-	TGTGCCAGCAGTAACCAGGGACAGGCGATCAATCAGCCCCAGCATTTT	CASSNQGQAINQPQHF
TRBJ2-3	TRBD2	TRBV9	-	TGTGCCAGCAGCGCCCGTGGGCAGGGGACTAGCGGGAGAGATACGCAGTATTTT	CASSARGQGTSGRDTQYF
TRBJ1-2	-	TRBV6-5	-	TGTGCCAGCAAGAAAGGCGGGGGTTTCGACTATGGCTACACCTTC	CASKKGGGFDYGYTF
TRBJ1-1	-	TRBV20-1	-	TGCAGTGCTAGACAGGGAGGGATCTGGGAAGCTTTCTTT	CSARQGGIWEAFF
TRBJ2-2	-	TRBV7-3	-	TGTGCCAGCAGCTTACCTAGTCATGGGCCCGGGGAGCTGTTTTTT	CASSLPSHGPGELFF
TRBJ2-7	-	TRBV20-1	once	TGCAGTGCTAGAGGGCTAACCTACGAGCAGTACTTC	CSARGLTYEQYF
TRBJ2-3	TRBD2	TRBV11-2	-	TGTGCCAGCAGCCCCAGCGGGGGGACCTACACAGATACGCAGTATTTT	CASSPSGGTYTDTQYF